The TCR beta chain under discussion was sequenced for a study of monozygotic twins with inflammatory bowel disease (dated by TCRdb to the late 2010s). Regarding the study in general: In total, roughly 30 monozygotic twin pairs made up the full study: 19 Danish pairs, all IBD-discordant, plus nine German pairs, of which four were IBD-concordant and five were IBD-discordant. The search for disease-associated traits relied mainly on comparing IBD patients with their genetically identical healthy co-twins within discordant pairs. Each individual had, on average, about 151 000 unique TCRalpha sequences and 181 000 unique TCRbeta sequences available for analysis. Findings and caveats that apply to the study as a whole: Repertoire similarity did not differ between concordant and discordant twins, which could be due to limited statistical power. Compared with healthy twins, IBD patients had fewer clonotypes in common with other individuals, a difference most pronounced in patients showing signs of disease activity. Measured by the inverse Simpson index, TCRbeta repertoire diversity was lower in IBD patients than in their healthy co-twins. Differing immunosuppressive treatments among patients may have added background noise and inter-individual variability to the repertoires. The results gave no support for a single strong signal or clonotype linked to IBD. The analysis was unable to tell apart different T cell subtypes.

Library generation was performed with 5' RACE. Preparation of each TCR library used approximately 4,000 ng of total RNA. For each sample, cDNA synthesis with SMARTScribe reverse transcriptase was split into eight separate reactions. During cDNA synthesis, template switching introduced unique molecular identifiers that contained a 6-nucleotide sample barcode. Two nested PCRs of roughly 16 and 10 cycles amplified the TCRalpha and TCRbeta cDNA, and bead purification followed each PCR. Before amplification, cDNA was treated with uracil DNA-glycosylase and purified using the QIAquick PCR purification kit. In the second PCR, Illumina TruSeq-compatible adapters and sample-specific barcodes were added. TapeStation and Qubit were used to check library quality and concentration, and around 4.7 ng of each library was pooled. The pooled libraries were sequenced with 2 x 100 bp reads and custom sequencing primers on an Illumina HiSeq2500 single-index Rapid Run. Regarding the original processing steps: MiGEC version 1.2.6 was used for UMI-based consensus assembly, which corrected PCR and sequencing errors. MiXCR version 2.1.1 handled V(D)J alignment, clonotype assembly and CDR3 extraction. Gene usage, clonotype sharing and MAIT/NKT TCR abundance were normalised by analysing the top 1000, 10 000 and 20 000 clonotypes per sample. Diversity was computed as the inverse Simpson index with the vegan R package after downsampling to 27 000 UMIs. Statistical testing used paired Mann-Whitney U tests on the discordant twin pairs and applied Benjamini-Hochberg correction for multiple testing. Through TCRdb reprocessing, the reads give one entry per CDR3 protein sequence; DNA is omitted. These V and J calls derive from TCRdb rather than the authors' analysis. The table for this sample shows some 100,000 distinct CDR3 sequences. The biggest ten clones account for 9.5% to 15% of the sample.

Its CDR3 holds 16 amino acids, cysteine through phenylalanine. Nucleotide data are not available. The germline V gene sets CDR1 to KGHSH and CDR2 to LQKENI. Turning to this clonotype: Its recognized antigen is unknown.

A roughly 2.4 ml peripheral blood sample was drawn into PAXgene tubes per donor and stored at -80°C. Without T cell sorting, total RNA was isolated from whole blood using the PAXgene blood miRNA kit on an automated QIAcube. Peripheral blood from monozygotic twin pairs concordant or discordant for inflammatory bowel disease was subjected to deep TCRalpha and TCRbeta repertoire profiling with unique molecular barcoding. Smoking habits were recorded for all twin pairs, and each individual was classified as a current, former or never smoker. The sequenced sample was blood. This receptor was taken from a human donor with ulcerative colitis or Crohn's disease, or a healthy co-twin of an affected twin (not recorded which). The V and J segments used are TRBV18 and TRBJ2-5; with no DNA, the TCRdb D assignment of TRBD1 cannot be verified. The CDR3 protein sequence reads: CASSPQTGREGETQYF.